These 21 T cell receptor beta chains originate from one sample sequenced in a study of graft-versus-host responses after intestinal transplantation. Produced via immunoSEQ multiplex PCR; TCRdb's table is partial and in-frame only. The repertoire has some 140,000 clones, about 92% of them found once; the top ten carry under 0.2%. The antigens for these receptors are not known. The specimen comprised unstimulated CD4+ T cells sorted from spleen or lymph node cells, sampled before intestinal transplant. These receptors all come from a human donor who received an intestinal transplant.

The V and J genes are TRBV11-3 and TRBJ2-3; D perhaps matches TRBD1 (6 bases). This CDR3 is built from 11 residues. V lost 4 bases, J lost 9 bases, and 8 bases lay in between. The germline CDR1 and CDR2 sequences are SGHNT and YENEEA. Written as DNA, the CDR3 is TGTGCCAGCAGCTCAGGGGAGACGCAGTATTTT. Protein: CASSSGETQYF.

The J gene is TRBJ2-2, the V gene TRBV9; no reliable D call. The germline gives CDR1 SGDLS, CDR2 YYNGEE. Deletions cut 1 base from V and 1 base from J, with 5 bases between. There are 14 residues in the CDR3. The CDR3 is CASSVSKNTGELFF. CDR3 coding DNA: TGTGCCAGCAGCGTATCGAAGAACACCGGGGAGCTGTTTTTT.

The chain is built from TRBV19 and TRBJ1-6; TRBD1 aligns across 8 bases. This CDR3 has 15 residues. J lost 13 bases, V lost 5 bases, and 13 bases had no gene match. Germline V lookup: CDR1 LNHDA, CDR2 SQIVND (reference sequence). The CDR3 protein is CASSADRVRVGPLHF. The DNA for the CDR3 is TGTGCCAGTAGTGCGGACAGGGTCCGGGTCGGGCCCCTCCACTTT.

The chain recombines TRBV29-1 with TRBJ1-1; no clear D. V shed 4 bases and J shed 1 base, with 4 bases lying between them. CDR1 is SQVTM and CDR2 is ANQGSEA in the germline V gene. The CDR3 sequence is 11 residues long. CDR3 protein: CSVVANTEAFF. The DNA for the CDR3 is TGCAGCGTTGTGGCGAACACTGAAGCTTTCTTT.

The CDR3, as DNA: TGTGCCAGCACGACCGCCCACGCTGGGGCTGGGACTGAAGCTTTCTTT. Translated, it gives CASTTAHAGAGTEAFF. The gene calls are TRBV2 and TRBJ1-1; TRBD1 is a possible D gene (5 bases). This CDR3 contains 16 residues. Germline V gene sequence: CDR1 SNHLY, CDR2 FYNNEI. V lost 7 bases, J lost 5 bases, and 23 bases lay in between.

The chain employs TRBV14 and TRBJ1-2, with D possibly matching TRBD1 (5 bases). Germline lookup yields CDR1 SGHDN and CDR2 FVKESK. V was shortened by 1 base and J by 4 bases, with 10 bases between the two germline ends. The CDR3 consists of 14 residues. CDR3 residues: CASSQAGTRYGYTF. The CDR3 DNA reads TGTGCCAGCAGCCAAGCAGGGACCCGCTATGGCTACACCTTC. The complete variable domain, with remaining parts taken from reference TRBV14 and TRBJ1-2, reads EAGVTQFPSHSVIEKGQTVTLRCDPISGHDNLYWYRRVMGKEIKFLLHFVKESKQDESGMPNNRFLAERTGGTYSTLKVQPAELEDSGVYFCASSQAGTRYGYTFGSGTRLTVV.

The chain links TRBV11-2 to TRBJ1-3; D not resolved. The CDR3 runs 12 residues. CDR1 is SGHAT, CDR2 FQNNGV, per germline. Trimming took off 5 bases at V and 10 bases at J, with 12 bases between the two ends. In DNA form, the CDR3 reads TGTGCCAGCAGCGTACGGGATTGGACCATATATTTT. Translated: CASSVRDWTIYF.

The chain employs TRBV27 and TRBJ1-1; D gene ambiguous. Per the germline V gene, CDR1 is MNHEY and CDR2 is SMNVEV (reference sequence). The V end lost 4 bases, the J end lost 4 bases, and 13 bases lay between the germline ends. This CDR3 contains 14 residues. The CDR3 protein is CASSYDRVATEAFF. The CDR3 coding sequence is TGTGCCAGCAGTTATGATAGGGTGGCCACTGAAGCTTTCTTT.

The chain links TRBV13 to TRBJ1-1; 9 nucleotides align to TRBD1. The V segment lost 4 bases and the J segment 1 base; nucleotides outside the gene matches: 4. The germline gives CDR1 PRHDT, CDR2 FYEKMQ (reference sequence). The CDR3 has 15 amino acids. The CDR3 is CASSSTGGRNTEAFF. In DNA form, the CDR3 reads TGTGCCAGCAGCTCCACAGGGGGCCGGAACACTGAAGCTTTCTTT.

Worth noting for this clone: The junction and the germline gene differ at one end; a read error may be behind it. The V and J genes are TRBV11-2 and TRBJ1-2; D perhaps matches TRBD1 (6 bases). This CDR3 is built from 11 residues. The germline V gene has CDR1 SGHAT and CDR2 FQNNGV. The CDR3 here is CASSLRDRFFF. CDR3 DNA sequence: TGTGCCAGCAGCTTGCGAGACAGGTTCTTCTTC. The full variable domain, completed using reference TRBV11-2 and TRBJ1-2, is EAGVAQSPRYKIIEKRQSVAFWCNPISGHATLYWYQQILGQGPKLLIQFQNNGVVDDSQLPKDRFSAERLKGVDSTLKIQPAKLEDSAVYLCASSLRDRFFFGSGTRLTVV.

This chain uses TRBV2 with TRBJ1-5, with a weak D call TRBD1 (6 bases). CDR3 length equals 14 residues. CDR1 is SNHLY and CDR2 is FYNNEI in the germline V gene. V lost 2 bases and J 3 bases, leaving 8 bases between the germline ends. CDR3 sequence: CASSEWDTNQPQHF. The CDR3 region has the DNA TGTGCCAGCAGTGAATGGGACACCAATCAGCCCCAGCATTTT.

The chain uses TRBV6-5 and TRBJ1-1; D ambiguous. This CDR3 has 13 residues. From germline, CDR1 is MNHEY and CDR2 SVGAGI. V was trimmed by 5 bases and J by 2 bases, leaving 9 bases between them. In nucleotides, the CDR3 is TGTGCCAGCAGTGTGTCGGTCAACACTGAAGCTTTCTTT. Its translation: CASSVSVNTEAFF.

The rearrangement links TRBV6-5 to TRBJ2-1, with D perhaps matching TRBD2 (6 bases). Per germline, CDR1 MNHEY and CDR2 SVGAGI. Trimming removed 6 bases from V and 6 bases from J, with 18 bases in between. CDR3 length equals 15 residues. This chain's CDR3 is CASRPWGEVSNEQFF. In DNA form, the CDR3 reads TGTGCCAGCAGACCTTGGGGGGAGGTTAGCAATGAGCAGTTCTTC.

The chain links TRBV25-1 to TRBJ2-5; TRBD2 is a possible D gene (5 bases). The CDR3 contains 17 residues. V lost 0 bases to trimming and J lost 3 bases, with 17 bases between them. Germline V gene data show CDR1 as MGHDK and CDR2 as SYGVNS. CDR3 sequence reads: CASSEYIGVGGKETQYF. The CDR3, as DNA: TGTGCCAGCAGTGAATATATCGGGGTGGGCGGCAAAGAGACCCAGTACTTC.

The chain links TRBV6-5 to TRBJ2-7; TRBD2 agrees at 8 bases. The germline CDR1 and CDR2 sequences are MNHEY and SVGAGI. Unmatched junction bases numbered 6, after V lost 10 bases and J lost 1 base. The CDR3 runs 13 residues. CDR3 DNA sequence: TGTGCCACACAGAGCGGGGGATCCTACGAGCAGTACTTC. Translating it yields CATQSGGSYEQYF.

The rearrangement uses TRBV6-5 and TRBJ2-1, with D possibly matching TRBD1 (5 bases). Germline CDR1 reads MNHEY; CDR2 reads SVGAGI. Trimming took 10 bases from V and 8 from J, leaving 18 bases between them. The CDR3 has 13 residues. The CDR3 region has the DNA TGTGCCACCACTACCCCGACAGACTATGAGCAGTTCTTC. Amino acids: CATTTPTDYEQFF.

The genes are TRBV5-6 and TRBJ1-5; D might be TRBD1 (6 bases). The ends were cut back, 1 base at V and 7 bases at J, with 15 bases in the middle. Germline V CDR1 and CDR2: SGHDT, YYEEEE. The CDR3 loop spans 15 amino acids. CDR3 region: CASSLMGAGGQPQHF. CDR3 nucleotide sequence: TGTGCCAGCAGCTTGATGGGGGCGGGGGGGCAGCCCCAGCATTTT. Full variable domain (remainder filled in from reference TRBV5-6 and TRBJ1-5): DAGVTQSPTHLIKTRGQQVTLRCSPKSGHDTVSWYQQALGQGPQFIFQYYEEEERQRGNFPDRFSGHQFPNYSSELNVNALLLGDSALYLCASSLMGAGGQPQHFGDGTRLSIL.

The gene calls are TRBV11-2 and TRBJ2-1, with 7 bases aligning to TRBD2. The CDR3 has 13 residues. The germline V gene has CDR1 SGHAT and CDR2 FQNNGV. Germline trimming cut 5 bases from V and 9 bases from J; bases unmatched to any gene: 7. Written as DNA, the CDR3 is TGTGCCAGCAGCCGGACTAGGCAAGGTGAGCAGTTCTTC. Protein: CASSRTRQGEQFF.

This clone occurred once. The gene calls are TRBV5-5 and TRBJ1-4; D gene unclear. CDR1 and CDR2 from the germline V gene are SGHKS and YYEKEE (reference sequence). This CDR3 has 12 amino acids. V dropped 5 bases and J dropped 8 bases, with 10 bases sitting between them. The CDR3 DNA follows: TGTGCCAGCAGTCTCGAGAGGGAAAAACTGTTTTTT. Protein sequence: CASSLEREKLFF.

The genes are TRBV7-3 and TRBJ2-1; D is ambiguous. Germline V gene sequence: CDR1 SGHTA, CDR2 FQGTGA. The CDR3 runs 14 residues. V was trimmed by 5 bases and J by 9 bases, leaving 17 bases between them. CDR3 coding DNA: TGTGCCAGCAGCCAGCTAAAAGGTGGTAGTGAGCAGTTCTTC. Translation gives CASSQLKGGSEQFF.

The chain employs TRBV11-3 and TRBJ2-5, with a possible D match to TRBD1 (6 bases). V was pared by 3 bases and J by 9 bases, with 14 bases between. This CDR3 is built from 13 residues. Germline V gives CDR1 SGHNT, CDR2 YENEEA. The CDR3 coding sequence is TGTGCCAGCAGCTTTCGACAGGAAGGTCCCCAGTACTTC. Its translation: CASSFRQEGPQYF.